This note documents a single TCR beta chain sequence. The data derive from a study of blood T cells in healthy people across ages. The study drew donors from healthy Caucasian individuals in Russia aged roughly 6 to 100. Samples had at least 6 million PBMCs isolated from them. CDR3 length: 19 residues. Germline V gene data show CDR1 as DFQATT and CDR2 as SNEGSKA (reference sequence). Trimming took 6 bases from V and 1 from J; bases not matched to a gene: 19. Through a sample-barcoded 5' primer and a J-beta primer mix, a second PCR was run for about 7 to 12 cycles. A 12-random-nucleotide template-switch adaptor tagged each cDNA molecule. TCRdb passed the 5' RACE reads through MiXCR, listing each CDR3 protein once. The sample consists of about 760,000 distinct CDR3 sequences, more than 20% of them appearing once. These data are also associated with another study on T cells of mothers and their children.

The sequencing sample was made of blood. The chain joins TRBV20-1 to TRBJ2-7, with 12 bases that match TRBD2. The sequence came from a boy aged 5 to 17 in good health. The DNA for the CDR3 is TGCAGTGCAAAGGGATGGGGCCTAGCGGGAGGGCGCCGGTCCTACGAGCAGTACTTC. Translated: CSAKGWGLAGGRRSYEQYF.